The clone carrying this TCR beta chain was observed many times. Its antigen is undetermined. This sample was taken from a study of T-cell memory formation after mild COVID-19. Study-wide results and limits: Pre-infection memory carried some responding clones, suggesting that cross-reactive memory joined. The second-wave clones peaking on day 37 were not confirmed as SARS-CoV-2-specific. Contracting CD4+ clones lay largely in CM and EM, with CD8+ ones residing in EMRA.

TCR alpha and TCR beta cDNA libraries carrying sample barcodes and UMIs were produced by 5'RACE using constant-segment primers. TCRdb analysed the 5' RACE reads with MiXCR anew, one entry per CDR3 protein. The table shows more than 400,000 distinct CDR3 sequences, with roughly 20% occurring only once. This receptor was identified in an adult woman who had mild COVID-19 (a few samples of this study predate the infection). Cell type and time point are not known. Sample: PBMCs or a T cell subset sorted from them (not recorded which).

CDR3 DNA sequence: TGCAGTGCTAGAGGACGGGGGGCGCTCAATGAGCAGTTCTTC. It encodes CSARGRGALNEQFF. V gene TRBV20-1 combines with J gene TRBJ2-1; possibly TRBD2 for D (7 bases). This CDR3 is built from 14 residues. Germline V CDR1 and CDR2: DFQATT, SNEGSKA (reference sequence). The germline V and J ends were trimmed by 1 base and 6 bases, with 13 bases remaining between them.